The 6 T cell receptor beta chains below all came from one sample that was sequenced in a study of OX40 agonist ivuxolimab in advanced cancers. Clones were sequenced by immunoSEQ multiplex PCR, and TCRdb holds only the in-frame ones, with some missing. The sample includes around 70,000 clones, approximately 86% of them seen just once. The specimen was CD4+ or CD8+ T cells sorted from blood, collected in a trial of the OX40 agonist ivuxolimab. Receptors originate from an adult with an advanced solid tumor such as melanoma, head and neck, liver or kidney cancer.

This rearrangement joins TRBV27 to TRBJ2-7; D may match TRBD1 or TRBD2 (6 bases each). This CDR3 contains 15 residues. Germline CDR1 reads MNHEY; CDR2 reads SMNVEV (reference sequence). The V and J ends lost 7 bases and 1 base respectively, with 17 bases between them. Written as DNA, the CDR3 is TGTGCCAGCACCCCAAGGGGGGTAGGATCCTACGAGCAGTACTTC. The encoded protein is CASTPRGVGSYEQYF.

This clone was detected only once. The chain is built from TRBV9 and TRBJ2-7; the D gene is possibly TRBD1 (6 bases). CDR3 size: 16 residues. Germline CDR1 SGDLS, CDR2 YYNGEE. Trimming stripped 3 bases from V and 1 base from J, with 17 bases between. The CDR3 DNA is TGTGCCAGCAGCGCGCAGGGGCCCGGGCTGTCCTACGAGCAGTACTTC. Translation gives CASSAQGPGLSYEQYF.

The CDR3 DNA reads TGTGCCAGTAGCTCCCCGGGACACAGCTCTGGAAACACCATATATTTT. Its protein is CASSSPGHSSGNTIYF. V is TRBV19 and J is TRBJ1-3; TRBD1 might be the D (6 bases). The CDR3 sequence is 16 residues long. The ends were cut back, 6 bases at V and 0 bases at J, with 15 bases in the middle. Per the germline V gene, CDR1 is LNHDA and CDR2 is SQIVND (reference sequence).

V usage is TRBV9 and J usage is TRBJ2-2; perhaps TRBD1 as D (5 bases). V lost 3 bases, J lost 1 base, and 13 bases lay in between. There are 16 residues in the CDR3. The germline V gene encodes CDR1 SGDLS and CDR2 YYNGEE. CDR3 nucleotide sequence: TGTGCCAGCAGCGCTGACAGCACGATGAACACCGGGGAGCTGTTTTTT. This translates into CASSADSTMNTGELFF.

CDR3 loop: CASSTTGRNQPQHF. CDR3 bases: TGTGCCAGCAGTACTACAGGGAGGAATCAGCCCCAGCATTTT. This chain joins TRBV21-1 and TRBJ1-5. TRBV21-1 is a pseudogene segment. This CDR3 is built from 14 residues.

V usage is TRBV6-5 and J usage is TRBJ1-2; D possibly corresponds to TRBD1 (5 bases). V shed 0 bases and J shed 1 base, with 9 bases lying between them. The CDR3 length is 15 residues. CDR1 MNHEY and CDR2 SVGAGI come from the germline V gene. The CDR3 nucleotides are TGTGCCAGCAGTTACTCGGACAATTTTAACTATGGCTACACCTTC. It yields the protein CASSYSDNFNYGYTF.